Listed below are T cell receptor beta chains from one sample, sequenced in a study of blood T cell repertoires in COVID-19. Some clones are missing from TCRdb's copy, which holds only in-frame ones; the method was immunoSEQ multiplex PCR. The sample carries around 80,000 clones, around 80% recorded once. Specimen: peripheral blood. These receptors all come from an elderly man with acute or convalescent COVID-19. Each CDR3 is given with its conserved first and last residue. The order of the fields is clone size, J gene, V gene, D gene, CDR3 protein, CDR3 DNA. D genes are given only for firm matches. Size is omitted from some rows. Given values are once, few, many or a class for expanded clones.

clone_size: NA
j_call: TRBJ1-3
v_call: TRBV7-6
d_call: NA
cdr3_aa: CASSLARRGLTGNTIYF
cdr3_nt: TGTGCCAGCAGCTTAGCGCGTCGGGGACTGACTGGAAACACCATATATTTT

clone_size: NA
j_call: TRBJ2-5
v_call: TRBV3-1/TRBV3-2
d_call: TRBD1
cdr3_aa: CASSNHRGETQYF
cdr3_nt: TGTGCCAGCAGCAACCACAGGGGGGAGACCCAGTACTTC

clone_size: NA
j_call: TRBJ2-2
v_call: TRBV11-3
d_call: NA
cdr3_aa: CASSLDGTGELFF
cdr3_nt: TGTGCCAGCAGCTTAGACGGGACCGGGGAGCTGTTTTTT

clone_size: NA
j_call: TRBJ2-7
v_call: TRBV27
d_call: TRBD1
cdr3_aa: CASSSGTGRNEQYF
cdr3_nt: TGTGCCAGCAGTTCAGGGACAGGGAGGAACGAGCAGTACTTC

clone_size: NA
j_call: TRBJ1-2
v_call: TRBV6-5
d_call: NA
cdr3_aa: CASSYSSGGLQDGYTF
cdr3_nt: TGTGCCAGCAGTTACTCATCTGGGGGCCTCCAGGATGGCTACACCTTC

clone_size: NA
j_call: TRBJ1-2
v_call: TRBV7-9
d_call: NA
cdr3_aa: CASSPSFQNYGYTF
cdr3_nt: TGTGCCAGCAGCCCAAGTTTTCAGAACTATGGCTACACCTTC

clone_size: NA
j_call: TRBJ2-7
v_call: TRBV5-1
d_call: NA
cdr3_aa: CASSLAPTYEQYF
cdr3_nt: TGCGCCAGCAGCCTGGCTCCTACTTACGAGCAGTACTTC

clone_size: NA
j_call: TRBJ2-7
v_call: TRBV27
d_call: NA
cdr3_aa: CASGRYTDEQYF
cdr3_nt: TGTGCCAGTGGCCGTTATACCGACGAGCAGTACTTC

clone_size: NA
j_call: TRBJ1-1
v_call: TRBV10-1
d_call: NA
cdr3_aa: CASSGTLLTEAFF
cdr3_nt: TGCGCCAGCAGCGGGACACTTTTGACTGAAGCTTTCTTT

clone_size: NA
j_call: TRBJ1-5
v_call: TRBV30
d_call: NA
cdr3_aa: CAWSRDNNQPQHF
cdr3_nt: TGTGCCTGGAGCCGGGATAATAATCAGCCCCAGCATTTT

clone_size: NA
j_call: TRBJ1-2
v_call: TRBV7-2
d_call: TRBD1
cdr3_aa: CASSLTGENYGYTF
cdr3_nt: TGTGCCAGCAGCTTGACAGGGGAGAATTATGGCTACACCTTC

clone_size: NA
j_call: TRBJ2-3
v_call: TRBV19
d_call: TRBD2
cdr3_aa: CASSWSGGNRDTQYF
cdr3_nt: TGTGCCAGCAGCTGGAGCGGGGGGAACAGAGATACGCAGTATTTT

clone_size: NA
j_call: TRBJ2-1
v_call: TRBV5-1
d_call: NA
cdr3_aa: CASSLAMGGYNEQFF
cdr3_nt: TGCGCCAGCAGCTTGGCAATGGGGGGCTACAATGAGCAGTTCTTC

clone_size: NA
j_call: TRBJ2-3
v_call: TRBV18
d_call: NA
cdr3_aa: CASSPGAAADTQYF
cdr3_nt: TGTGCCAGCTCACCAGGCGCGGCGGCAGATACGCAGTATTTT

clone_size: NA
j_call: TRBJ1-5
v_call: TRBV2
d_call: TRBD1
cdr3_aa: CASSENRQGAIQPQHF
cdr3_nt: TGTGCCAGCAGTGAAAATCGACAGGGGGCCATTCAGCCCCAGCATTTT

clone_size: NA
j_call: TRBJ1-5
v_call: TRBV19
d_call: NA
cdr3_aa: CASMGGPGISNQPQHF
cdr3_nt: TGTGCCAGTATGGGGGGTCCCGGAATTAGCAATCAGCCCCAGCATTTT

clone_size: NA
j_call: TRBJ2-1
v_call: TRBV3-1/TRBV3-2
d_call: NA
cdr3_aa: CASSPRGGGPSYNEQFF
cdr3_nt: TGTGCCAGCAGCCCGAGAGGGGGGGGGCCTTCCTACAATGAGCAGTTCTTC

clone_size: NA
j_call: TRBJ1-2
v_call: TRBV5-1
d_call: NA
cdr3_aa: CASSLGPASYGYTF
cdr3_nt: TGCGCCAGCAGCTTGGGGCCTGCTTCCTATGGCTACACCTTC

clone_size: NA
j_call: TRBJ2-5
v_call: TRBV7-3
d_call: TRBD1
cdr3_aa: CASSWDRGHETQYF
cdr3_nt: TGTGCCAGCAGCTGGGACAGGGGGCACGAGACCCAGTACTTC

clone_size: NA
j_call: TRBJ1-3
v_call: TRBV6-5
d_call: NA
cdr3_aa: CASKYTAAGNTIYF
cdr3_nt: TGTGCCAGCAAGTATACCGCAGCTGGAAACACCATATATTTT

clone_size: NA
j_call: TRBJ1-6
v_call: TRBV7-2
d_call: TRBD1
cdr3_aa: CASSPRQGANSPLHF
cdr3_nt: TGTGCCAGCAGCCCGCGACAGGGGGCGAATTCACCCCTCCACTTT

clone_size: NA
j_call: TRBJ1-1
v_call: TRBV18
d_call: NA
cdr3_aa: CASSPNRVRPEAFF
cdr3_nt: TGTGCCAGCTCACCGAACAGGGTTCGCCCTGAAGCTTTCTTT

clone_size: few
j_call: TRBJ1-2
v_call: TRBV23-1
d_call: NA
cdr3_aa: CASRLEGYTF
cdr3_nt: TGCGCCAGCAGATTAGAGGGCTACACCTTC

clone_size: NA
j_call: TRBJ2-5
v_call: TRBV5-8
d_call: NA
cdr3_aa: CASSPRTELTQYF
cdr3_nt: TGTGCCAGCAGCCCTCGGACAGAACTGACCCAGTACTTC

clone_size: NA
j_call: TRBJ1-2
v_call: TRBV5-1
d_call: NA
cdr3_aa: CASSRKDRNYGYTF
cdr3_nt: TGCGCCAGCAGCCGAAAAGACAGGAACTATGGCTACACCTTC

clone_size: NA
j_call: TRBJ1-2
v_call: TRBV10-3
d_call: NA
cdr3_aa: CAIRLTAGDYGYTF
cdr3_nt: TGTGCCATCAGACTAACTGCAGGGGACTATGGCTACACCTTC

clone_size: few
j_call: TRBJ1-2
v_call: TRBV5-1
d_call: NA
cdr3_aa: CASSDTYNYGYTF
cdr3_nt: TGCGCCAGCAGCGACACTTATAACTATGGCTACACCTTC